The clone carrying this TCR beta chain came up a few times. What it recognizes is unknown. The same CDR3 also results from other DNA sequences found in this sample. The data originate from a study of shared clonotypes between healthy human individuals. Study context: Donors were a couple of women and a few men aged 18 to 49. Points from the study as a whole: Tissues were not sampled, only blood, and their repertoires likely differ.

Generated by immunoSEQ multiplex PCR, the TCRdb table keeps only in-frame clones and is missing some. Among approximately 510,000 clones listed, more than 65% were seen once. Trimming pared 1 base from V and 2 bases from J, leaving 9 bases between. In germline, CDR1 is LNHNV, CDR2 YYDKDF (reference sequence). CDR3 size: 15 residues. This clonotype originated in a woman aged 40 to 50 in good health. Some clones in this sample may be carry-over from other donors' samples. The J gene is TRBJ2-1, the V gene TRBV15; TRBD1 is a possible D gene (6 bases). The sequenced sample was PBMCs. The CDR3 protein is CATSRGGTTYNEQFF. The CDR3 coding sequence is TGTGCCACCAGCAGAGGTGGGACAACCTACAATGAGCAGTTCTTC.